In this sample, the clone carrying this T cell receptor beta chain turned up once. As processed by the authors: Amplification of reference gene primers provided the estimated nucleated cell counts. Profiled with immunoSEQ multiplex PCR; TCRdb holds only in-frame clones, not every one. V, J and clone size are those of that table, while D and trimming were read from the DNA. The repertoire holds 35,000 to 45,000 clones, with 91% as singletons. CDR1 and CDR2 from the germline V gene are MNHEY and SVGAGI. Deletions cut 8 bases from V and 0 bases from J, with 8 bases between. The CDR3 totals 14 residues. The data belong to a study of blood T cell repertoires in COVID-19. Study details: COVID-19 samples, acute and convalescent, were from the United States, Italy and Spain. Sample material is recorded as cDNA or gDNA derived from T cells, B-cell-depleted T cells, or PBMCs.

The V and J genes are TRBV6-5 and TRBJ2-6, with D tentatively TRBD2 (5 bases). The sequencing sample was made of peripheral blood. The receptor's source is a woman older than 75 with acute or convalescent COVID-19. CDR3 loop: CASGRDSGANVLTF. The CDR3 DNA follows: TGTGCCAGCGGTCGGGACTCTGGGGCCAACGTCCTGACTTTC.